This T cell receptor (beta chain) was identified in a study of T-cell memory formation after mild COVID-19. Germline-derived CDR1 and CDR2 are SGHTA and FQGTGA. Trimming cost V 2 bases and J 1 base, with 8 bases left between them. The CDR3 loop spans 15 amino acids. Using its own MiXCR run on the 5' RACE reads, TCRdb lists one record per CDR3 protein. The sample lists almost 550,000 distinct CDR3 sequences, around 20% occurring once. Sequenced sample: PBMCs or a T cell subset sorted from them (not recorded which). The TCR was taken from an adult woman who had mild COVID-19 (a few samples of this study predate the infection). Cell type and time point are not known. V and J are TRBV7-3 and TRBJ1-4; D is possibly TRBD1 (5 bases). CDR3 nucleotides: TGTGCCAGCAGCTTATTCAGGGAAACTAATGAAAAACTGTTTTTT. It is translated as CASSLFRETNEKLFF.